The 27 T cell receptor beta chains reported below all come from one sample, sequenced in a study of CD8 T cells in ankylosing spondylitis. Overall study results and limits: Characteristic, it appeared, of ankylosing spondylitis blood was a TCR beta motif of fewer than 10 highly homologous variants.

TCRdb independently ran MiXCR on the 5' RACE reads; one entry per CDR3 protein. The table records about 500,000 distinct CDR3 sequences, more than 9.5% of them present only once. No cognate antigen is known for these TCRs. Material: blood, either unsorted or a sorted T cell fraction (not recorded which). The receptor source for this set is a male donor with ankylosing spondylitis.

The sample holds many counts of this clonotype. The genes are TRBV18 and TRBJ1-1; no reliable D call. This CDR3 has 11 residues. Trimming took 6 bases from V and 6 from J, leaving 8 bases between them. Germline lookup yields CDR1 KGHSH and CDR2 LQKENI. The CDR3 reads CASSIYAEAFF. The CDR3, as DNA: TGTGCCAGCTCTATATACGCTGAAGCTTTCTTT.

The V call is TRBV20-1, the J call TRBJ1-5; 10 bases are shared with TRBD1. Trimming removed 5 bases from V and 4 bases from J; junction bases left unmatched: 8. The CDR3 runs 15 residues. From germline, CDR1 is DFQATT and CDR2 SNEGSKA (reference sequence). The CDR3 loop reads CSAAGGTGENQPQHF. CDR3 nucleotides: TGCAGTGCTGCCGGTGGGACAGGGGAGAATCAGCCCCAGCATTTT.

Many counts were recorded for this clonotype. The chain joins TRBV7-2 to TRBJ2-2; tentatively, D is TRBD1 or TRBD2 (6 bases each). V was pared by 4 bases and J by 3 bases, with 12 bases between. Germline loops: CDR1 SGHTA, CDR2 FQGNSA. CDR3 length: 15 amino acids. The CDR3 sequence: CASSYGGWDTGELFF. CDR3 bases: TGTGCCAGCAGCTACGGGGGCTGGGACACCGGGGAGCTGTTTTTT.

This clonotype appeared many times. The rearrangement uses TRBV24-1 and TRBJ2-2; 8 positions match TRBD1. CDR1 and CDR2 (germline): KGHDR, SFDVKD. This CDR3 has 17 amino acids. The J segment lost 4 bases and the V segment lost 3 bases, leaving 9 bases of the junction unmatched. The CDR3 protein is CATSDPGQGGGTGELFF. The CDR3 bases are TGTGCCACCAGTGATCCAGGACAGGGTGGCGGCACCGGGGAGCTGTTTTTT.

The chain uses TRBV20-1 and TRBJ1-1; D remains unclear. The CDR3 consists of 13 residues. Germline V gene data show CDR1 as DFQATT and CDR2 as SNEGSKA (reference sequence). The V end lost 0 bases, the J end lost 4 bases, and 9 bases lay between the germline ends. Here the CDR3 reads CSARDQRGTEAFF. The CDR3 nucleotides are TGCAGTGCTAGAGATCAAAGAGGCACTGAAGCTTTCTTT.

This clonotype appeared a few times. The gene calls are TRBV14 and TRBJ2-2; D is ambiguous. V lost 3 bases to trimming and J lost 5 bases, with 13 bases between them. CDR1 is SGHDN and CDR2 is FVKESK in the germline V gene. The CDR3 runs to 15 residues. CDR3 bases: TGTGCCAGCAGCCAGTTTCTTGACACAACCGGGGAGCTGTTTTTT. It yields the protein CASSQFLDTTGELFF.

This clonotype was seen repeatedly, ten times or more. This chain connects TRBV7-9 to TRBJ2-1, with D tentatively TRBD1 or TRBD2 (5 bases each). V was pared by 5 bases and J by 5 bases, with 22 bases between. CDR3 length equals 17 residues. Germline CDR1 is SEHNR and CDR2 is FQNEAQ (reference sequence). CDR3 in amino acids: CASSGTTRGWRNNEQFF. CDR3 nucleotides: TGTGCCAGCAGCGGGACCACTAGAGGGTGGAGGAACAATGAGCAGTTCTTC.

There are many counts of this clonotype. The V and J genes are TRBV5-1 and TRBJ2-7; 8 positions match TRBD2. There are 14 residues in the CDR3. CDR1 is SGHRS and CDR2 is YFSETQ in the germline V gene. The V gene end was trimmed by 4 bases and the J gene end by 8 bases; junction bases not matched to a gene: 11. This CDR3 reads CASSVGFEREKQYF. CDR3 DNA: TGCGCCAGCAGCGTTGGTTTCGAGCGGGAGAAGCAGTACTTC.

This chain joins TRBV15 and TRBJ2-2, with a possible D match to TRBD1 (5 bases). Trimming took off 8 bases at V and 7 bases at J, with 14 bases between the two ends. This CDR3 comprises 13 residues. The germline V gene has CDR1 LNHNV and CDR2 YYDKDF (reference sequence). The CDR3: CATSKSQGGELFF. CDR3 coding DNA: TGTGCCACCTCTAAATCTCAGGGCGGGGAGCTGTTTTTT.

CDR3 nucleotide sequence: TGTGCCAGCAGTGGGGGTGACAGGTGGGACACTGAAGCTTTCTTT. Its translation: CASSGGDRWDTEAFF. The rearrangement uses TRBV25-1 and TRBJ1-1, with D perhaps matching TRBD1 (6 bases). The CDR3 sequence is 15 residues long. The germline V gene has CDR1 MGHDK and CDR2 SYGVNS. V was trimmed by 4 bases and J by 3 bases, leaving 15 bases between them.

CDR3 nucleotides: TGTGCCAGTCTCCAGCAGTTGGGATCGGCCGGGGAGCTGTTTTTT. This encodes CASLQQLGSAGELFF. The genes are TRBV11-1 and TRBJ2-2; D is uncertain. Germline CDR1 SGHAT, CDR2 FQDESV (reference sequence). The CDR3 has 15 residues. V was trimmed by 9 bases and J by 6 bases, leaving 20 bases between them.

This clonotype was recorded many times. The CDR3 region has the DNA TGCGCCAGCAGCTTCTCGGGCAGCCAAGAGACCCAGTACTTC. Translated, it gives CASSFSGSQETQYF. The V gene is TRBV5-1, the J gene TRBJ2-5; D gene ambiguous. Trimming removed 2 bases from V and 1 base from J, with 9 bases in between. CDR1 and CDR2 from the germline V gene are SGHRS and YFSETQ. The CDR3 spans 14 residues.

The V gene is TRBV6-1, the J gene TRBJ2-1, with 11 bases fitting TRBD2. This CDR3 spans 14 amino acids. CDR1 is MNHNS and CDR2 is SASEGT in the germline V gene. Trimming removed 7 bases from V and 6 bases from J; junction bases left unmatched: 5. DNA of the CDR3: TGTGCCAGCAACCCCGGGACTAGCGGCAATGAGCAGTTCTTC. This translates into CASNPGTSGNEQFF.

The table lists this clonotype with a few counts. Relative to the germline gene, one junction end is altered; a read error may explain this. This chain links TRBV20-1 with TRBJ2-3; TRBD1 matches at 9 bases. The CDR3 length is 15 residues. From germline, CDR1 is DFQATT and CDR2 SNEGSKA (reference sequence). CDR3 amino acids: CGASLPGQGEDTQYF. CDR3 nucleotide sequence: TGCGGTGCTAGCCTCCCGGGACAGGGCGAAGATACGCAGTATTTT.

The sample holds a few counts of this clonotype. J is TRBJ1-2 and V is TRBV20-1; D ambiguous. The CDR3 has 13 amino acids. Germline-derived CDR1 and CDR2 are DFQATT and SNEGSKA (reference sequence). V lost 6 bases and J lost 2, with 13 bases in between. CDR3 sequence: CSAHREWNYGYTF. In DNA, the CDR3 is TGCAGTGCCCACCGCGAATGGAACTATGGCTACACCTTC.

The V call is TRBV6-1, the J call TRBJ2-3; TRBD2 is a possible D gene (5 bases). CDR1 is MNHNS, CDR2 SASEGT, per germline. The CDR3 covers 14 residues. With 6 bases removed from V and 1 base from J, the gap between germline ends came to 11 bases. Here the CDR3 reads CASSTRRGTDTQYF. Here the CDR3 DNA reads TGTGCCAGCAGCACGAGGCGGGGCACAGATACGCAGTATTTT.

This clonotype has ten or more counts. This chain uses TRBV29-1 with TRBJ1-1; possibly TRBD1 for D (5 bases). CDR1 and CDR2 from the germline V gene are SQVTM and ANQGSEA. This CDR3 has 12 amino acids. In DNA form, the CDR3 reads TGCACCGCCGAGGGGAGGAGGACTGAAGCTTTCTTT. Amino acid sequence: CTAEGRRTEAFF.

The chain joins TRBV24-1 to TRBJ2-1; 10 nucleotides align to TRBD2. With V trimmed by 4 bases and J by 6 bases, 20 bases remained unmatched. CDR3 length: 20 residues. Germline V CDR1 and CDR2: KGHDR, SFDVKD. CDR3 loop: CATSDAGTSVTGGRFNEQFF. The CDR3 DNA follows: TGTGCCACCAGTGACGCCGGGACTAGCGTGACGGGGGGGAGATTCAATGAGCAGTTCTTC.

This sequence joins TRBV10-1 and TRBJ2-1; D is perhaps TRBD2 (6 bases). Germline CDR1 WNHNN, CDR2 SYGVQD (reference sequence). V gave up 2 bases and J gave up 0 bases, with 11 bases separating them. The CDR3 has 16 amino acids. The CDR3 nucleotides are TGCGCCAGCAGTGAGACGGACGGGAGCTCCTACAATGAGCAGTTCTTC. This sequence encodes CASSETDGSSYNEQFF.

This clonotype was observed many times. The chain uses TRBV7-9 and TRBJ2-1; D gene ambiguous. The CDR3 totals 13 residues. The germline V and J ends were trimmed by 3 bases and 5 bases, with 8 bases remaining between them. Germline V gene data show CDR1 as SEHNR and CDR2 as FQNEAQ (reference sequence). This CDR3 reads CASSFGPDNEQFF. The DNA of the CDR3 is TGTGCCAGCAGCTTCGGGCCGGACAATGAGCAGTTCTTC.

As for this clonotype: The junction departs from the called germline gene at one end, perhaps through a read error. The J gene is TRBJ1-4, the V gene TRBV27; perhaps TRBD1 as D (5 bases). The CDR3 is 14 residues long. Germline CDR1 reads MNHEY; CDR2 reads SMNVEV (reference sequence). CDR3 nucleotide sequence: TGTGTCAGCAGTTTCAGCCAGGGAGGTGAAAAACTGTTTTTT. It encodes CVSSFSQGGEKLFF.

This clonotype was picked up a small number of times. V and J are TRBV5-4 and TRBJ2-1; D is perhaps TRBD2 (6 bases). The CDR3 is made up of 15 amino acids. The V end lost 1 base, the J end lost 10 bases, and 18 bases lay between the germline ends. From germline, CDR1 is SGHNT and CDR2 YYREEE (reference sequence). CDR3 residues: CASSLSNGRGREQFF. The DNA for the CDR3 is TGTGCCAGCAGCTTGTCTAATGGTCGGGGGAGGGAGCAGTTCTTC.

This clonotype turned up a few times. The gene calls are TRBV5-1 and TRBJ2-1, with TRBD2 matching over 9 bases. The CDR3 is made up of 17 amino acids. V lost 4 bases and J lost 0; bases outside the gene matches: 8. Germline V lookup: CDR1 SGHRS, CDR2 YFSETQ. This CDR3 reads CASSLVGSGSSYNEQFF. Here the CDR3 DNA reads TGCGCCAGCAGCCTGGTCGGTAGCGGGAGCTCCTACAATGAGCAGTTCTTC.

This clonotype was seen only a few times. This chain uses TRBV5-5 with TRBJ2-7; 8 nucleotides align to TRBD1. CDR1 and CDR2 (germline): SGHKS, YYEKEE (reference sequence). CDR3 length: 14 amino acids. V lost 6 bases to trimming and J lost 0 bases; unmatched junction nucleotides: 5. CDR3 residues: CASMTGAPSYEQYF. Written as DNA, the CDR3 is TGTGCCAGCATGACAGGGGCCCCCTCCTACGAGCAGTACTTC.

This clonotype was recorded only once. The V and J genes are TRBV11-2 and TRBJ2-2; D perhaps matches TRBD2 (6 bases). The V end was cut by 0 bases, the J end by 6 bases, with 14 bases between. The CDR3 length is 16 residues. Germline CDR1 and CDR2: SGHAT and FQNNGV. The CDR3 loop is CASSLDGRGFAGELFF. The CDR3 DNA is TGTGCCAGCAGCTTAGATGGGCGGGGATTCGCCGGGGAGCTGTTTTTT.

In its sample, this clonotype was seen a few times. The chain combines TRBV7-2 with TRBJ2-7; D is possibly TRBD2 (6 bases). Trimming shortened V by 1 base and J by 8 bases, and 12 bases separated the two germline ends. CDR1 and CDR2 from the germline V gene are SGHTA and FQGNSA. The CDR3 has 13 residues. CDR3: CASSLGTKSQQYF. In DNA, the CDR3 is TGTGCCAGCAGCTTAGGGACTAAGTCACAGCAGTACTTC.

The table lists this clonotype with many counts. This rearrangement joins TRBV12-3 or TRBV12-4 to TRBJ2-1; tentative D call: TRBD2 (6 bases). Trimming cost V 5 bases and J 4 bases, with 12 bases left between them. CDR3 length equals 14 residues. Here the CDR3 reads CASSRSGTYNEQFF. CDR3 DNA sequence: TGTGCCAGCAGTCGCTCCGGGACTTACAATGAGCAGTTCTTC.